This T cell receptor (beta chain) stems from a study of blood T cells in healthy people across ages. This CDR3 comprises 14 residues. Trimming took 6 bases from V and 4 from J, leaving 15 bases between them. CDR1 and CDR2 (germline): SGHRS, YFSETQ. This clonotype turned up a few times. A sample-barcoded 5' primer and a J-beta primer mix were used in a second PCR of about 7 to 12 cycles. Every sample produced at least 3 million CDR3-containing paired-end reads. TCRdb recomputed calls from the 5' RACE reads with MiXCR, one row per CDR3 protein. The table has 650,000 to 950,000 distinct CDR3 sequences, approximately 48% seen once.

The sequence was collected from a man aged 60 to 75 in good health. Sequencing was carried out using blood. The chain is built from TRBV5-1 and TRBJ2-3; D is perhaps TRBD1 (5 bases). The CDR3 loop reads CASTPFQGSDTQYF. DNA of the CDR3: TGCGCCAGCACCCCCTTTCAGGGTTCAGATACGCAGTATTTT. The whole variable domain, filled in from reference TRBV5-1 and TRBJ2-3, reads KAGVTQTPRYLIKTRGQQVTLSCSPISGHRSVSWYQQTPGQGLQFLFEYFSETQRNKGNFPGRFSGRQFSNSRSEMNVSTLELGDSALYLCASTPFQGSDTQYFGPGTRLTVL.